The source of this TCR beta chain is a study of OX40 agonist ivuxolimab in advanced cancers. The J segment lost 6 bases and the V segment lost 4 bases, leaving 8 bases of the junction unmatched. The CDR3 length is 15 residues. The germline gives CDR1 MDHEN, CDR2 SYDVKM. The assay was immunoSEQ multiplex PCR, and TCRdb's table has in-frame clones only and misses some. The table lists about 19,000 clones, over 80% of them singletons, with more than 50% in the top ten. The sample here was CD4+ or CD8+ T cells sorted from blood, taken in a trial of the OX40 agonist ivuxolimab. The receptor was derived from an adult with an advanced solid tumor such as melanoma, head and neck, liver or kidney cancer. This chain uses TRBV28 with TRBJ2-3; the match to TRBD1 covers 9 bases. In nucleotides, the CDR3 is TGTGCCAGCAGTTCGGGGACAGGGAATAGGGATACGCAGTATTTT. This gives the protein CASSSGTGNRDTQYF.